The source of this TCR beta chain is a study of T-cell memory formation after mild COVID-19. CDR1 and CDR2 (germline): SGHAT, FQNNGV. There are 15 residues in the CDR3. V dropped 5 bases and J dropped 0 bases, with 12 bases sitting between them. MiXCR, applied by TCRdb to the 5' RACE reads, yields one record per CDR3 protein. The sample shows around 180,000 distinct CDR3 sequences, less than 20% of them seen only once. The rearrangement links TRBV11-2 to TRBJ2-3, with D tentatively TRBD1 (5 bases). The sequence came from a man younger than 35 who had mild COVID-19 (a few samples of this study predate the infection). Cell type and time point are not known. Sequencing input: PBMCs or a T cell subset sorted from them (not recorded which). The CDR3 sequence: CASSLRTTSTDTQYF. The DNA of the CDR3 is TGTGCCAGCAGCCTTAGGACAACTAGCACAGATACGCAGTATTTT. The full variable domain, in which reference TRBV11-2 and TRBJ2-3 provide the parts outside the CDR3, is EAGVAQSPRYKIIEKRQSVAFWCNPISGHATLYWYQQILGQGPKLLIQFQNNGVVDDSQLPKDRFSAERLKGVDSTLKIQPAKLEDSAVYLCASSLRTTSTDTQYFGPGTRLTVL.